A single sample is the source of the 5 T cell receptor beta chains below, sequenced in a study of cytomegalovirus exposure and HLA in healthy donors. A multiplex PCR was run with 60 Vbeta primers and 13 Jbeta primers. Sequenced by immunoSEQ multiplex PCR; TCRdb stores in-frame clones only, minus some. The sample records around 150,000 clones, roughly three quarters being singletons. Material: PBMCs. The receptors shown here come from a young man in good health and CMV-seronegative.

The chain uses TRBV18 and TRBJ1-1; a possible D gene is TRBD1 (6 bases). Germline lookup yields CDR1 KGHSH and CDR2 LQKENI. Trimming removed 8 bases at V and 1 base at J, with 11 bases between. The CDR3 spans 13 residues. CDR3 residues: CASGLGGNTEAFF. DNA for the CDR3: TGTGCCAGCGGACTAGGGGGGAACACTGAAGCTTTCTTT. Combining the CDR3 with reference TRBV18 and TRBJ1-1 gives the whole variable domain NAGVMQNPRHLVRRRGQEARLRCSPMKGHSHVYWYRQLPEEGLKFMVYLQKENIIDESGMPKERFSAEFPKEGPSILRIQQVVRGDSAAYFCASGLGGNTEAFFGQGTRLTVV.

The rearrangement joins TRBV2 to TRBJ2-7; 7 nucleotides line up with TRBD1. The CDR3 has 15 residues. With V trimmed by 4 bases and J by 4 bases, 10 bases remained unmatched. Germline V gives CDR1 SNHLY, CDR2 FYNNEI. The CDR3 region is CASSGTGTVLYEQYF. The CDR3 DNA reads TGTGCCAGCAGTGGAACTGGGACAGTCTTGTACGAGCAGTACTTC.

Worth noting for this clone: At one end, the junction sequence differs from germline, possibly due to a read error. The chain combines TRBV28 with TRBJ2-4, with D perhaps matching TRBD2 (5 bases). The CDR3 totals 11 residues. Germline V gene sequence: CDR1 MDHEN, CDR2 SYDVKM. The CDR3 sequence: CASRTPGSLWF. Written as DNA, the CDR3 is TGTGCCAGCAGAACTCCGGGATCCCTTTGGTTC.

V gene TRBV11-2 combines with J gene TRBJ2-7; TRBD1 aligns across 8 bases. CDR3 length equals 16 residues. The V gene's germline CDR1 is SGHAT and CDR2 FQNNGV. The V gene end was trimmed by 3 bases and the J gene end by 2 bases; junction bases not matched to a gene: 9. DNA for the CDR3: TGTGCCAGCAGCTTTTTAGGACAGGGTCTCCCCTACGAGCAGTACTTC. It translates to CASSFLGQGLPYEQYF.

V is TRBV7-3 and J is TRBJ1-1; TRBD1 is a possible D gene (6 bases). The CDR3 consists of 21 residues. The germline V gene has CDR1 SGHTA and CDR2 FQGTGA. Trimming removed 1 base at V and 3 bases at J, with 30 bases between. The CDR3 DNA sequence: TGTGCCAGCAGCTTAAATAGCGTTAAGGGGACACAGCGCTTCTTTTACACTGAAGCTTTCTTT. Amino acids: CASSLNSVKGTQRFFYTEAFF.